This TCR beta chain is from a study of glioma-infiltrating T cells. Across the whole study: Dexamethasone exposure before glioma surgery was limited to six or fewer days. Sequencing aimed for about 4- to 10-fold coverage of some 1.1 million peripheral T cells. The study, taken as a whole, reports: Non-neoplastic patients had below-expected tissue-blood divergence, while all gliomas exceeded expectation.

The table lists this clonotype with many counts. Its target is unknown. Germline CDR1 and CDR2: DFQATT and SNEGSKA (reference sequence). Trimming pared 0 bases from V and 4 bases from J, leaving 9 bases between. The CDR3 consists of 13 residues. TCR alpha and beta CDR3 regions were amplified from RNA using iRepertoire nested multiplex PCR. One entry per CDR3 protein results from TCRdb running MiXCR on the multiplex PCR reads. The profile shows more than 300,000 distinct CDR3 sequences, less than 50% of them singletons. The receptor was derived from a human donor with low-grade glioma or glioblastoma, undergoing nonglioma brain surgery, or in good health (not recorded which). J is TRBJ1-2 and V is TRBV20-1, with D possibly TRBD1 on 6 matching bases. The sample comprised glioma tissue, nonneoplastic brain tissue, or PBMCs (not recorded which). The CDR3 nucleotides are TGCAGTGCTAGAGATGGACAGTTCTATGGCTACACCTTC. Its protein product is CSARDGQFYGYTF.